The clone carrying this TCR beta chain showed up just a few times. Antigen unknown. This record comes from a study of T cells in Graves' hyperthyroidism and ophthalmopathy. Study-wide background: Peripheral blood was collected at initial diagnosis, before any treatment. Whole-study findings and limits: Appearing also in blood were most of the thyroid clonotypes expanded above 0.001. Model-based prediction identified ophthalmopathy a median around 6.5 months prior to its onset. In simple terms, a model built on 13 V-J features told ophthalmopathy apart from stable hyperthyroidism.

The TCR beta CDR3 regions underwent amplification using RNA transcripts as the source. Researchers ran a first-round RT-PCR on the TCR CDR3 using the HTBI primer set. TCRdb redid the calling of the multiplex PCR reads with MiXCR, one entry per CDR3 protein. The data contain more than 350,000 distinct CDR3 sequences, nearly 15% of them singletons. V shed 3 bases and J 2 bases; nucleotides not matched to a gene: 3. CDR3 length: 16 residues. The V gene's germline CDR1 is SGHRS and CDR2 YFSETQ. The TCR sequence derives from a woman aged 55-70 years with Graves' ophthalmopathy. The chain couples TRBV5-1 to TRBJ2-3; 13 nucleotides align to TRBD2. The specimen sequenced was blood. CDR3 DNA: TGCGCCAGCAGCTCGGGACTAGCGGGGCTCACAGATACGCAGTATTTT. Protein product: CASSSGLAGLTDTQYF.